This passage covers 7 T cell receptor beta chains from one sample sequenced in a study of tumor and adjacent non-tumor tissue in lung cancer. TCRbeta libraries were built with three rounds of nested PCR, modified from ARM-PCR. TCRdb re-derived calls from the multiplex PCR reads in MiXCR, one entry per CDR3 protein. This repertoire shows roughly 81,000 distinct CDR3 sequences, around two thirds found once; its top ten account for around 12%. This sample's RNA came from whole unsorted tissue. Sequenced material: lung tumor tissue. The source of these receptors is a woman in her seventies with non-small cell lung cancer.

To note about this clonotype: This could be a read error, since a much larger clone is one nucleotide away. The chain links TRBV28 to TRBJ1-2; TRBD1 matches 10 bases. Germline trimming cut 4 bases from V and 8 bases from J; bases unmatched to any gene: 10. Per the germline V gene, CDR1 is MDHEN and CDR2 is SYDVKM. The CDR3 sequence is 15 residues long. Here the CDR3 reads CASSSPPGQGTGYTF. The CDR3 bases are TGTGCCAGCAGTTCGCCCCCGGGACAGGGGACCGGCTACACCTTC.

As concerns this clonotype: A much larger clone differs by one base, so this may be a read error. The chain is built from TRBV28 and TRBJ2-3; 15 positions agree with TRBD2. There are 18 residues in the CDR3. CDR1 MDHEN and CDR2 SYDVKM come from the germline V gene. The CDR3 sequence: CASSFPGLAGGGTDTKYF. CDR3 nucleotides: TGTGCCAGCAGTTTTCCCGGACTAGCGGGAGGGGGCACAGATACGAAGTATTTT.

This clonotype occurred a few times. At one end the junction does not follow the germline gene, possibly because of a read error. This chain uses TRBV29-1 with TRBJ1-1; D is unclear. In germline, CDR1 is SQVTM, CDR2 ANQGSEA. The CDR3 covers 14 residues. CDR3 nucleotide sequence: TGCAGCGTTGAAGTGCAGAGAACGAACGCTGAAGCTTTCTTT. It is translated as CSVEVQRTNAEAFF.

Of note for this clonotype: This may arise from a read error, as a much more abundant clone is one base away. CDR3 in DNA: TGTGCCAGCAGTTACGATGGTCACACTGAAGCTTTCTTT. Its translation: CASSYDGHTEAFF. The chain is built from TRBV6-5 and TRBJ1-1; no definite D call. This CDR3 is built from 13 residues. Germline V gene data show CDR1 as MNHEY and CDR2 as SVGAGI. The V and J ends lost 2 bases and 3 bases respectively, with 7 bases between them.

This clonotype has only one observation. In this CDR3 the conserved last residue, phenylalanine or tryptophan, is missing, so a read error is likely. The V call is TRBV28, the J call TRBJ2-1; 14 bases align to TRBD2. The germline V gene has CDR1 MDHEN and CDR2 SYDVKM. The V segment lost 5 bases and the J segment 6 bases; nucleotides outside the gene matches: 9. The CDR3 loop spans 17 amino acids. CDR3 protein: CASSTRLAGGCGNEQFS. CDR3 DNA: TGTGCCAGCAGTACTCGACTAGCGGGAGGGTGTGGCAATGAGCAGTTCTCC.

This clonotype occurred many times. The V gene is TRBV28, the J gene TRBJ2-7; D unclear. The CDR3 covers 16 residues. Trimming took off 3 bases at V and 2 bases at J, with 17 bases between the two ends. Germline-derived CDR1 and CDR2 are MDHEN and SYDVKM. The CDR3 nucleotides read TGTGCCAGCAGTTTCACCCTAGAAAAACTAACCTACGAGCAGTACTTC. It is translated as CASSFTLEKLTYEQYF.

Notes on this clonotype: One end of the junction fails to match germline, which may point to a read error. This chain links TRBV7-8 with TRBJ1-5; the D gene is possibly TRBD1 (5 bases). The CDR3 length is 13 residues. The germline V gene encodes CDR1 SGHVS and CDR2 FQNEAQ. The chain's CDR3 is CASSFGGYQLRHF. The CDR3 DNA reads TGTGCTAGCAGCTTCGGGGGATATCAGCTCCGGCATTTT.